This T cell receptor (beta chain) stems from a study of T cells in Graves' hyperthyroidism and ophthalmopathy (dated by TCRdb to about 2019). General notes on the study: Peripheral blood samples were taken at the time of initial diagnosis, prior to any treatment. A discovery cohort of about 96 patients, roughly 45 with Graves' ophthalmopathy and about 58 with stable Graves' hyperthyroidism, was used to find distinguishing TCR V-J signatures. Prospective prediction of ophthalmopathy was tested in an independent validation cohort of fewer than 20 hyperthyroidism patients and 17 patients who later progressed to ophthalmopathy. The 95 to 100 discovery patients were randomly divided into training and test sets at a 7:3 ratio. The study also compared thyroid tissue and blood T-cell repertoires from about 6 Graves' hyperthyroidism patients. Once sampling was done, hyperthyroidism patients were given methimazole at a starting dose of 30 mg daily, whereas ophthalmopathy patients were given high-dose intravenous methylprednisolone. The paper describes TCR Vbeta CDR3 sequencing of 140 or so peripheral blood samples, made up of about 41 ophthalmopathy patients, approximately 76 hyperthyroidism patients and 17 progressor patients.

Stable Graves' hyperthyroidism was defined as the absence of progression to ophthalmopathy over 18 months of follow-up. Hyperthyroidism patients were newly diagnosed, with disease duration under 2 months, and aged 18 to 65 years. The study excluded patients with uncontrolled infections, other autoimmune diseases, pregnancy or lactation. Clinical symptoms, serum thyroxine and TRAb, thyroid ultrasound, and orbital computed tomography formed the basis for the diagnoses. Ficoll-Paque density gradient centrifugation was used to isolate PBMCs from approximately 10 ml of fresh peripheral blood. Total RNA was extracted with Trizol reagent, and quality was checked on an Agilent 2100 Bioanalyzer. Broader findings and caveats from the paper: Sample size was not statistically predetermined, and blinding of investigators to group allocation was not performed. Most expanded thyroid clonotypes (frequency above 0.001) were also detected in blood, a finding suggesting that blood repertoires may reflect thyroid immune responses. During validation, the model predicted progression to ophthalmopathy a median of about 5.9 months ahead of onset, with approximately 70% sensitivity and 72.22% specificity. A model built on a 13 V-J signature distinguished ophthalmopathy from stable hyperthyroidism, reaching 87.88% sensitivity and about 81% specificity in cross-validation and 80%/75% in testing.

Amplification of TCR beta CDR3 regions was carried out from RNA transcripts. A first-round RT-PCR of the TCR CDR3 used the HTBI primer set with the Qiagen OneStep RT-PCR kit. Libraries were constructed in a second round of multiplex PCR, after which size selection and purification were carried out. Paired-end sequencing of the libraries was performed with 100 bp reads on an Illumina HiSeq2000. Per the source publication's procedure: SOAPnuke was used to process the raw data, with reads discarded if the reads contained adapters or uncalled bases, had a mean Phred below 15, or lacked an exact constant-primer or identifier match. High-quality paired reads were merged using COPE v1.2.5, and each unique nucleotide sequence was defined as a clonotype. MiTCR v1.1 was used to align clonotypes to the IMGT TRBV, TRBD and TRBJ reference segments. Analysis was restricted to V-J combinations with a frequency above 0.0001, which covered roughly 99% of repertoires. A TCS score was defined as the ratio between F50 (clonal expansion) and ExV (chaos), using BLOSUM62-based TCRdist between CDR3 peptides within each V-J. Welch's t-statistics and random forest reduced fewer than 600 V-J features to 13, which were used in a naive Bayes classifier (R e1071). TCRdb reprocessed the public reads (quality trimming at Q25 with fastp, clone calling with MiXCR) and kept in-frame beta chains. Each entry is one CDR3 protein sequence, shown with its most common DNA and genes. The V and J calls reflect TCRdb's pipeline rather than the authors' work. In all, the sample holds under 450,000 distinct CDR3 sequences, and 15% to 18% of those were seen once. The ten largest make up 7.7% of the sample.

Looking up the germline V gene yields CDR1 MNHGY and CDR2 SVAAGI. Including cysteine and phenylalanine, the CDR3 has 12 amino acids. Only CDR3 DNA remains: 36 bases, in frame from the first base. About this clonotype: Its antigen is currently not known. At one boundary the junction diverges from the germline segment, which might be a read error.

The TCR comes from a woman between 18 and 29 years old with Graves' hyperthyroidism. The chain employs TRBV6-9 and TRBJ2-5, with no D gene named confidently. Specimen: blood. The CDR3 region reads CARSYPAETQYF. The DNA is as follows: TGTGCCAGAAGTTACCCCGCGGAGACCCAGTACTTC.